The present T cell receptor (beta chain) was sequenced within a study of spatial heterogeneity in lung cancer. TCRdb processed the 5' RACE reads anew with MiXCR; each CDR3 protein has one entry. The sample lists approximately 4,900 distinct CDR3 sequences, 25% to 40% seen once, with roughly 15% in the top ten. Study-wide results and caveats: Counts that tracked tumor mutation counts were those of expanded intratumoral alpha and beta TCRs.

Time point specified: sample taken at primary tumor resection. By proportion, this clonotype is medium-sized (0.01 to 0.1%). What it binds is unknown. J lost 3 bases, V lost 2 bases, and 7 bases had no gene match. This CDR3 region has 15 residues. Germline CDR1 and CDR2: ENHRY and SYGVKD. The sequenced sample was lung tumor tissue, obtained at surgery. The rearrangement joins TRBV10-3 to TRBJ2-7; 7 nucleotides agree with TRBD1. The TCR was taken from a male donor with early-stage non-small cell lung cancer. The CDR3 sequence is CAISEPERQGYEQYF. For the CDR3, the DNA is TGTGCCATCAGTGAGCCGGAACGACAGGGCTACGAGCAGTACTTC.